The 4 T cell receptor beta chains below were found in one sample sequenced in a study of blood T cell repertoires in COVID-19. Only in-frame clones appear in the TCRdb table, and some are missing; sequencing was by immunoSEQ multiplex PCR. Counted here are 110,000 to 150,000 clones, about 82% occurring once; the ten biggest clones make up 2.5% to 3.5%. The sample taken for sequencing was peripheral blood. Receptors originate from a man in his fifties or sixties with acute or convalescent COVID-19.

The rearrangement uses TRBV9 and TRBJ1-2; TRBD1 agrees at 7 bases. Trimming removed 4 bases from V and 4 bases from J; junction bases left unmatched: 10. The CDR3 totals 15 residues. From germline, CDR1 is SGDLS and CDR2 YYNGEE. CDR3 loop: CASSPRTGDRYGYTF. CDR3 bases: TGTGCCAGCAGCCCCCGGACAGGCGATCGCTATGGCTACACCTTC.

The genes are TRBV24-1 and TRBJ1-4; 8 bases match TRBD1. CDR3 size: 21 residues. Germline CDR1 and CDR2: KGHDR and SFDVKD. V gave up 3 bases and J gave up 3 bases; unmatched junction bases: 20. CDR3 protein: CATSDRKPRGLWGKANEKLFF. The CDR3 DNA reads as TGTGCCACCAGTGATCGAAAACCCAGGGGGCTGTGGGGGAAGGCTAATGAAAAACTGTTTTTT.

As concerns this clone: The sample holds other DNA sequences that translate to the same CDR3. The V call is TRBV5-1, the J call TRBJ2-7; the match to TRBD2 covers 12 bases. The CDR3 spans 15 residues. Trimming cost V 2 bases and J 1 base; bases outside gene matches: 1. In germline, CDR1 is SGHRS, CDR2 YFSETQ. CDR3 sequence reads: CASSLGTSGSYEQYF. The CDR3 DNA reads as TGCGCCAGCAGCTTAGGGACTAGCGGGTCCTACGAGCAGTACTTC. The full variable domain, its missing parts supplied by reference TRBV5-1 and TRBJ2-7, is KAGVTQTPRYLIKTRGQQVTLSCSPISGHRSVSWYQQTPGQGLQFLFEYFSETQRNKGNFPGRFSGRQFSNSRSEMNVSTLELGDSALYLCASSLGTSGSYEQYFGPGTRLTVT.

V is TRBV24-1 and J is TRBJ2-3, with D unresolved. Germline V lookup: CDR1 KGHDR, CDR2 SFDVKD. The CDR3 is 19 amino acids. Trimming took 4 bases from V and 1 from J, leaving 23 bases between them. This chain's CDR3 is CATSDTIWATQTRTDTQYF. Written as DNA, the CDR3 is TGTGCCACCAGTGACACAATTTGGGCTACCCAAACACGCACAGATACGCAGTATTTT.